These 21 T cell receptor beta chains were all obtained from the same sample, sequenced in a study of vaccination and CD4 T cells after COVID-19. Treatment indicated: approximately 9-day PBMC culture with coronavirus spike peptide pools or control peptides (ViraFEST assay). The Oncomine TCR Beta short-read assay was what sequenced the DNA obtained from cultured CD4+ T cells. TCRdb itself ran the PCR reads through MiXCR, one entry per CDR3 protein. The sample includes 20,000 or so distinct CDR3 sequences, over 55% of them seen just once. What these receptors recognize is not known. The specimen was CD4+ T cells from blood, cultured in vitro, collected after SARS-CoV-2 vaccination. The receptors here all came from a human donor who had recovered from COVID-19.

This clonotype was counted only a few times. The chain uses TRBV6-2 or TRBV6-3 and TRBJ1-6; 7 positions match TRBD1. The V gene's germline CDR1 is MNHEY and CDR2 SVGEGT. This CDR3 comprises 15 residues. The trim removed 4 bases at V and 7 bases at J, leaving 7 bases unmatched. The CDR3 DNA reads TGTGCCAGCAGTTGGGGACAGAACGTAAATTCACCCCTCCACTTT. This translates into CASSWGQNVNSPLHF.

This clonotype was seen once. The chain combines TRBV20-1 with TRBJ2-7, with a tentative D call TRBD2 (5 bases). The CDR3 runs 14 residues. Germline V gene lookup returns CDR1 DFQATT and CDR2 SNEGSKA (reference sequence). V lost 5 bases, J lost 0 bases, and 14 bases lay in between. This CDR3 reads CSAPKDYSSYEQYF. The CDR3 DNA follows: TGCAGTGCTCCTAAAGACTATAGCTCCTACGAGCAGTACTTC.

The count of this clonotype is one. The V call is TRBV6-4, the J call TRBJ1-5; weak D call: TRBD1 (6 bases). CDR1 and CDR2 (germline): MRHNA, SNTAGT. V gave up 0 bases and J gave up 0 bases, with 12 bases separating them. The CDR3 loop spans 17 amino acids. CDR3 DNA: TGTGCCAGCAGTGACTCGAAGGGCAGGGGTAGCAATCAGCCCCAGCATTTT. Amino acids: CASSDSKGRGSNQPQHF.

CDR3 amino acids: CASSLTVSSYNSPLHF. The CDR3 DNA reads as TGCGCCAGCAGCCTAACAGTCAGCTCCTATAATTCACCCCTCCACTTT. The rearrangement uses TRBV4-1 and TRBJ1-6; D ambiguous. V gave up 4 bases and J gave up 0 bases, with 10 bases separating them. The germline V gene has CDR1 MGHRA and CDR2 YSYEKL. The CDR3 has 16 residues.

V usage is TRBV2 and J usage is TRBJ2-2, with 7 positions matching TRBD2. The V gene end was trimmed by 5 bases and the J gene end by 6 bases; junction bases not matched to a gene: 6. Germline-derived CDR1 and CDR2 are SNHLY and FYNNEI. The CDR3 runs 14 residues. The CDR3, as DNA: TGTGCCAGCAGTTACCTGGGAGGGGCCGGGGAGCTGTTTTTT. Amino acids: CASSYLGGAGELFF.

Here the CDR3 DNA reads TGTGCCAGCAGCGCTCCTCGGGGGGCGGGAGGGCCATTATCTGGGGCCAACGTCCTGACTTTC. Translated, it gives CASSAPRGAGGPLSGANVLTF. The chain links TRBV11-3 to TRBJ2-6; 9 nucleotides agree with TRBD2. Germline CDR1 is SGHNT and CDR2 is YENEEA. CDR3 length equals 21 residues. With 5 bases clipped from V and 1 base from J, the junction kept 18 bases outside the gene matches.

This clonotype was recorded a few times. The rearrangement uses TRBV27 and TRBJ2-5; TRBD1 matches at 7 bases. The length of the CDR3 is 14 residues. CDR1 and CDR2 from the germline V gene are MNHEY and SMNVEV (reference sequence). V lost 11 bases, J lost 5 bases, and 14 bases stayed unmatched. This CDR3 is CAVRPGGIEETQYF. The CDR3 coding sequence is TGTGCCGTACGCCCAGGGGGAATCGAGGAGACCCAGTACTTC.

This chain links TRBV6-1 with TRBJ2-5; 7 bases line up with TRBD1. Germline loops: CDR1 MNHNS, CDR2 SASEGT. The V and J ends lost 5 bases and 2 bases, in that order; junction bases with no gene match: 2. This CDR3 spans 13 amino acids. CDR3 loop: CASSRTGQETQYF. In DNA, the CDR3 is TGTGCCAGCAGTAGGACAGGTCAAGAGACCCAGTACTTC.

The V and J genes are TRBV20-1 and TRBJ1-5; 7 nucleotides line up with TRBD1. CDR1 DFQATT and CDR2 SNEGSKA come from the germline V gene (reference sequence). The V segment lost 6 bases and the J segment 2 bases; nucleotides outside the gene matches: 7. The CDR3 length is 14 residues. The CDR3 sequence: CSALDRAGNQPQHF. CDR3 in DNA: TGCAGTGCCCTAGACAGGGCGGGCAATCAGCCCCAGCATTTT.

In its sample, this clonotype was seen a few times. The chain employs TRBV6-5 and TRBJ1-1; D remains ambiguous. Trimming left V 2 bases short and J 1 base short, with 5 bases between. There are 13 residues in the CDR3. Germline CDR1 MNHEY, CDR2 SVGAGI. The CDR3 reads CASSYIQNTEAFF. The CDR3 DNA sequence: TGTGCCAGCAGTTACATCCAGAACACTGAAGCTTTCTTT.

The chain recombines TRBV20-1 with TRBJ2-7, with D tentatively TRBD1 or TRBD2 (6 bases each). CDR1 is DFQATT, CDR2 SNEGSKA, per germline (reference sequence). The V gene lost 1 base and the J gene lost 6 bases, with 16 bases spanning the gap. This CDR3 contains 14 residues. The CDR3 loop is CSARVGGQVGEQYF. Here the CDR3 DNA reads TGCAGTGCTAGAGTAGGGGGGCAAGTTGGCGAGCAGTACTTC.

This clonotype was observed a single time. The rearrangement joins TRBV7-9 to TRBJ1-1; 7 nucleotides line up with TRBD1. The CDR3 totals 21 residues. Trimming at V came to 0 bases and at J to 2 bases, leaving 21 bases not matched to a gene. Per germline, CDR1 SEHNR and CDR2 FQNEAQ (reference sequence). The CDR3 spells CASSLALPRQGGGWGNTEAFF. The CDR3 region has the DNA TGTGCCAGCAGCTTAGCGCTACCTAGGCAGGGGGGCGGATGGGGAAACACTGAAGCTTTCTTT. Full variable domain (rest looked up from reference TRBV7-9 and TRBJ1-1): DTGVSQNPRHKITKRGQNVTFRCDPISEHNRLYWYRQTLGQGPEFLTYFQNEAQLEKSRLLSDRFSAERPKGSFSTLEIQRTEQGDSAMYLCASSLALPRQGGGWGNTEAFFGQGTRLTVV.

The J gene is TRBJ2-3, the V gene TRBV5-6; D may be TRBD1 (6 bases). This CDR3 has 15 residues. V shed 6 bases and J shed 5 bases, with 19 bases lying between them. From germline, CDR1 is SGHDT and CDR2 YYEEEE. This CDR3 is CASTVYRVHGDTQYF. Here the CDR3 DNA reads TGTGCCAGCACCGTATACAGGGTTCATGGAGATACGCAGTATTTT.

This clonotype was recorded a few times. The chain employs TRBV6-1 and TRBJ2-5; D call uncertain. The CDR3 is 13 residues long. V dropped 6 bases and J dropped 5 bases, with 13 bases sitting between them. Germline V CDR1 and CDR2: MNHNS, SASEGT. The DNA for the CDR3 is TGTGCCAGCAGGGTGAACCTAGGGGAGACCCAGTACTTC. Encoded protein: CASRVNLGETQYF.

This chain links TRBV3-1 with TRBJ1-5, with D unresolved. CDR1 and CDR2 from the germline V gene are LGHDT and YNNKEL (reference sequence). There are 15 residues in the CDR3. V was pared by 1 base and J by 3 bases, with 10 bases between. CDR3: CASSQVSGDNQPQHF. DNA of the CDR3: TGTGCCAGCAGCCAAGTAAGTGGGGACAATCAGCCCCAGCATTTT.

This CDR3 reads CASSFRAGELFF. CDR3 DNA: TGTGCCAGCAGCTTTCGTGCCGGGGAGCTGTTTTTT. J is TRBJ2-2 and V is TRBV7-2, with D uncertain. Per germline, CDR1 SGHTA and CDR2 FQGNSA. V dropped 3 bases and J dropped 6 bases, with 5 bases sitting between them. This CDR3 is 12 amino acids long.

Here the CDR3 DNA reads TGCAGTGCTAGAGATCGGGATGCCAAAAACATTCAGTACTTC. Protein: CSARDRDAKNIQYF. V usage is TRBV20-1 and J usage is TRBJ2-4, with a tentative D call TRBD2 (5 bases). V lost 0 bases to trimming and J lost 1 base, with 7 bases between them. The germline V gene has CDR1 DFQATT and CDR2 SNEGSKA (reference sequence). This CDR3 is built from 14 residues.

This clonotype was detected a few times. J is TRBJ1-2 and V is TRBV6-1; unclear D gene. V lost 5 bases to trimming and J lost 0 bases, with 7 bases between them. Per the germline V gene, CDR1 is MNHNS and CDR2 is SASEGT. The CDR3 totals 13 residues. For the CDR3, the DNA is TGTGCCAGCAGTACCGGGACTAACTATGGCTACACCTTC. This translates into CASSTGTNYGYTF.

The rearrangement joins TRBV20-1 to TRBJ2-1; 8 bases match TRBD2. Germline CDR1 and CDR2: DFQATT and SNEGSKA (reference sequence). Unmatched junction bases numbered 15, after V lost 6 bases and J lost 8 bases. This CDR3 has 15 residues. The CDR3 region has the DNA TGCAGTGCCGCACTCCTAGCGGGTAATAAGGATGAGCAGTTCTTC. This encodes CSAALLAGNKDEQFF.

The J gene is TRBJ2-5, the V gene TRBV2; 11 bases map to TRBD2. CDR1 and CDR2 (germline): SNHLY, FYNNEI. J gave up 5 bases and V 5 bases, and 7 bases lay outside the gene matches. This CDR3 comprises 15 residues. CDR3 sequence: CASSPRLAGRETQYF. DNA for the CDR3: TGTGCCAGCAGTCCCCGACTAGCGGGACGGGAGACCCAGTACTTC.

V and J are TRBV6-1 and TRBJ2-3; possibly TRBD1 for D (6 bases). Germline CDR1 and CDR2: MNHNS and SASEGT. Trimming stripped 3 bases from V and 4 bases from J, with 14 bases between. The CDR3 extends over 15 amino acids. CDR3 sequence: CASSEYRDYADTQYF. The DNA for the CDR3 is TGTGCCAGCAGTGAGTACAGGGATTATGCAGATACGCAGTATTTT.